This T cell receptor (beta chain) was sequenced for a study of blood T cell repertoires in COVID-19. The overall study: Collection of acute and convalescent COVID-19 samples took place in the United States, Italy and Spain. Sources were T cells, B-cell-depleted T cells, or PBMCs; the material itself was cDNA or gDNA.

Generated by immunoSEQ multiplex PCR, the TCRdb table keeps only in-frame clones and is missing some. This sample has roughly 50,000 clones, with 70% to 90% found just once. Trimming stripped 0 bases from V and 4 bases from J, with 10 bases between. Germline V gene sequence: CDR1 SGDLS, CDR2 YYNGEE. This CDR3 comprises 14 residues. The sample comprised peripheral blood. This receptor was identified in a woman aged 55-70 years with acute or convalescent COVID-19. V usage is TRBV9 and J usage is TRBJ2-5, with no clear D. CDR3 coding DNA: TGTGCCAGCAGCGTAGGTCCCCTCGGAGAGACCCAGTACTTC. It specifies CASSVGPLGETQYF.